A single sample is the source of the 31 T cell receptor beta chains below, sequenced in a study of cytomegalovirus exposure and HLA in healthy donors. The PCR made use of 60 Vbeta and 13 Jbeta primers. Clones were sequenced by immunoSEQ multiplex PCR, and TCRdb holds only the in-frame ones, with some missing. The table has 50,000 to 55,000 clones, roughly 53% seen once; the top ten hold about 10%. What was sequenced was PBMCs. The receptor source for this set is a human donor in good health.

The chain has TRBV5-5 and TRBJ2-7; D gene ambiguous. CDR1 and CDR2 from the germline V gene are SGHKS and YYEKEE (reference sequence). The CDR3 length is 15 residues. The V gene lost 0 bases and the J gene lost 3 bases, with 13 bases spanning the gap. CDR3 sequence: CASSLASDPSYEQYF. CDR3 DNA sequence: TGTGCCAGCAGCTTGGCGTCTGACCCTAGCTACGAGCAGTACTTC.

In this sample, this clone turned up a few times. The J gene is TRBJ1-2, the V gene TRBV4-1; no clear D gene. Per the germline V gene, CDR1 is MGHRA and CDR2 is YSYEKL. The CDR3 length is 13 residues. V was cut by 0 bases and J by 5 bases, with 7 bases left in between. DNA of the CDR3: TGCGCCAGCAGCCAAGATCCGGGGTATGGCTACACCTTC. Translating gives CASSQDPGYGYTF.

This clone was recorded a few times. The rearrangement links TRBV30 to TRBJ1-2, with no clear D. The CDR3 length is 13 residues. Germline V gene data show CDR1 as GTSNPN and CDR2 as SVGIG (reference sequence). Between the trimmed V and J ends, which lost 3 bases and 7 bases, there was a span of 15 bases. The CDR3 is CAWRSVEECGYTF. For the CDR3, the DNA is TGTGCCTGGAGGAGTGTGGAGGAGTGTGGCTACACCTTC.

This clone was observed a single time. This chain connects TRBV27 to TRBJ1-4; D unresolved. This CDR3 comprises 16 residues. V was shortened by 5 bases and J by 8 bases, with 21 bases between the two germline ends. Germline values: CDR1 MNHEY, CDR2 SMNVEV (reference sequence). The CDR3, as DNA: TGTGCCAGCAGTCTCCTCAGCGTAGGAGGCAGCGAAAAACTGTTTTTT. Encoded protein: CASSLLSVGGSEKLFF.

Only a few counts were recorded for this clone. The chain uses TRBV5-1 and TRBJ2-2; 7 nucleotides match TRBD2. In germline, CDR1 is SGHRS, CDR2 YFSETQ. The CDR3 covers 15 residues. V shed 4 bases and J 0 bases; nucleotides not matched to a gene: 3. The CDR3 DNA reads as TGCGCCAGCAGCCTTAGCGGGTCGAACACCGGGGAGCTGTTTTTT. Protein sequence: CASSLSGSNTGELFF.

The sample holds one count of this clone. The chain uses TRBV30 and TRBJ1-2; no reliable D call. Trimming took 0 bases from V and 6 from J, leaving 8 bases between them. The CDR3 has 12 residues. Germline V CDR1 and CDR2: GTSNPN, SVGIG (reference sequence). The CDR3 nucleotides read TGTGCCTGGAGTGTAAACCAGAATGGCTACACCTTC. Translation: CAWSVNQNGYTF.

The V gene is TRBV14, the J gene TRBJ2-1; 8 bases match TRBD1. Germline V gives CDR1 SGHDN, CDR2 FVKESK. V was pared by 1 base and J by 6 bases, with 5 bases of the junction left unmatched. The CDR3 is made up of 15 amino acids. CDR3 in DNA: TGTGCCAGCAGCCAAGGGAGAACAGGGGGCAATGAGCAGTTCTTC. Amino acids: CASSQGRTGGNEQFF.

The J gene is TRBJ2-2, the V gene TRBV2, with 8 bases fitting TRBD1. Germline CDR1 SNHLY, CDR2 FYNNEI. The CDR3 is 13 amino acids. With V trimmed by 4 bases and J by 5 bases, 0 bases remained unmatched. The CDR3 DNA sequence: TGTGCCAGCAGTGGGACAGGGACCGGGGAGCTGTTTTTT. This encodes CASSGTGTGELFF.

Remarks on this clone: This sample also contains other DNA sequences that code for the same CDR3. This chain links TRBV2 with TRBJ2-3; 7 nucleotides align to TRBD2. The V gene's germline CDR1 is SNHLY and CDR2 FYNNEI. The CDR3 covers 15 residues. Losses at the gene ends were 5 bases for V and 1 base for J; bases not matched to a gene: 6. CDR3 in DNA: TGTGCCAGCAGTAGCCTTAGCGGGCGCACAGATACGCAGTATTTT. It codes for CASSSLSGRTDTQYF.

The chain uses TRBV4-1 and TRBJ2-2, with 8 bases lining up with TRBD2. With 2 bases clipped from V and 7 bases from J, the junction kept 3 bases outside the gene matches. This CDR3 contains 14 residues. Germline-derived CDR1 and CDR2 are MGHRA and YSYEKL. DNA for the CDR3: TGCGCCAGCAGCCAATCTACTAGCGGCGGGGAGCTGTTTTTT. Translated: CASSQSTSGGELFF.

This chain joins TRBV2 and TRBJ2-3, with D possibly matching TRBD2 (6 bases). V was shortened by 6 bases and J by 0 bases, with 10 bases between the two germline ends. Germline CDR1 is SNHLY and CDR2 is FYNNEI. This CDR3 has 14 residues. This CDR3 is CASRAGSSTDTQYF. The CDR3 region has the DNA TGTGCCAGCAGGGCGGGATCTAGCACAGATACGCAGTATTTT.

The chain links TRBV4-3 to TRBJ2-1; possible D gene TRBD2, 5 bases. V lost 4 bases and J 8 bases, leaving 12 bases between the germline ends. The CDR3 has 13 amino acids. Germline V lookup: CDR1 LGHNA, CDR2 YSLEER. CDR3 nucleotides: TGCGCCAGCAGCCGCCAAGCGAGGGATGAGCAGTTCTTC. This codes for CASSRQARDEQFF.

The chain links TRBV4-3 to TRBJ1-2; 9 bases match TRBD1. The CDR3 spans 14 residues. Trimming removed 3 bases from V and 7 bases from J; junction bases left unmatched: 6. The V gene's germline CDR1 is LGHNA and CDR2 YSLEER. Here the CDR3 reads CASSQGTGFGGYTF. In DNA, the CDR3 is TGCGCCAGCAGCCAGGGGACAGGGTTTGGTGGCTACACCTTC.

The V gene is TRBV5-6, the J gene TRBJ2-7; 7 bases match TRBD1. V was pared by 2 bases and J by 4 bases, with 6 bases of the junction left unmatched. This CDR3 has 14 residues. Germline V lookup: CDR1 SGHDT, CDR2 YYEEEE. CDR3 nucleotide sequence: TGTGCCAGCAGCTTAGTCGACAGGGCTTACGAGCAGTACTTC. Translated, it gives CASSLVDRAYEQYF.

The chain carries TRBV7-8 and TRBJ1-4; the D gene is possibly TRBD1 (5 bases). The V gene lost 1 base and the J gene lost 4 bases, with 7 bases spanning the gap. The CDR3 runs 14 residues. CDR1 and CDR2 (germline): SGHVS, FQNEAQ. CDR3 nucleotide sequence: TGTGCCAGCAGCTTAGAACAGGATAATGAAAAACTGTTTTTT. Translated: CASSLEQDNEKLFF. The complete variable domain, with remaining parts taken from reference TRBV7-8 and TRBJ1-4, reads GAGVSQSPRYKVAKRGQDVALRCDPISGHVSLFWYQQALGQGPEFLTYFQNEAQLDKSGLPSDRFFAERPEGSVSTLKIQRTQQEDSAVYLCASSLEQDNEKLFFGSGTQLSVL.

By share, this clone counts as medium-sized. This sequence joins TRBV2 and TRBJ1-2, with D unclear. Trimming stripped 1 base from V and 7 bases from J, with 7 bases between. The CDR3 totals 12 residues. Germline lookup yields CDR1 SNHLY and CDR2 FYNNEI. Here the CDR3 DNA reads TGTGCCAGCAGTGAAGGGTCAGGTGGCTACACCTTC. Its protein is CASSEGSGGYTF.

V gene TRBV30 combines with J gene TRBJ1-2, with D possibly being TRBD1 (6 bases). CDR1 and CDR2 from the germline V gene are GTSNPN and SVGIG (reference sequence). This CDR3 spans 14 amino acids. The V end lost 1 base, the J end lost 2 bases, and 11 bases lay between the germline ends. The CDR3 coding sequence is TGTGCCTGGAGTGCAAGGACAGCAAACTATGGCTACACCTTC. Amino acids: CAWSARTANYGYTF.

The sample holds a few counts of this clone. The gene calls are TRBV9 and TRBJ1-1, with 9 positions matching TRBD1. The germline V gene encodes CDR1 SGDLS and CDR2 YYNGEE. The CDR3 sequence is 14 residues long. Trimming took 3 bases from V and 5 from J; bases not matched to a gene: 5. In nucleotides, the CDR3 is TGTGCCAGCAGCGGGACAGGGGTGACAACTGAAGCTTTCTTT. This gives the protein CASSGTGVTTEAFF.

The V and J genes are TRBV2 and TRBJ2-7, with D perhaps matching TRBD1 (5 bases). The CDR3 contains 16 residues. CDR1 and CDR2 (germline): SNHLY, FYNNEI. V was pared by 6 bases and J by 4 bases, with 22 bases between. CDR3 residues: CASSQRQGTMAYEQYF. The CDR3 bases are TGTGCCAGCAGCCAACGGCAGGGAACGATGGCGTACGAGCAGTACTTC.

V is TRBV5-1 and J is TRBJ2-7, with D perhaps TRBD2 (6 bases). This CDR3 spans 14 amino acids. CDR1 is SGHRS, CDR2 YFSETQ, per germline. V lost 4 bases and J 2 bases, leaving 13 bases between the germline ends. This chain's CDR3 is CASSPPGGAYEQYF. The CDR3 DNA is TGCGCCAGCAGCCCCCCCGGCGGGGCCTACGAGCAGTACTTC.

This chain joins TRBV10-3 and TRBJ2-7, with D tentatively TRBD1 (6 bases). This CDR3 is built from 13 residues. The V and J ends lost 6 bases and 3 bases respectively, with 12 bases between them. CDR1 is ENHRY, CDR2 SYGVKD, per germline. The CDR3 sequence is CAISPGQYYEQYF. Written as DNA, the CDR3 is TGTGCCATCAGCCCGGGACAATACTACGAGCAGTACTTC.

This clone was seen a handful of times. This chain connects TRBV29-1 to TRBJ2-5, with 8 positions matching TRBD1. The V gene's germline CDR1 is SQVTM and CDR2 ANQGSEA. The CDR3 contains 13 residues. V dropped 7 bases and J dropped 4; count of bases not matched to a gene: 8. The DNA of the CDR3 is TGCAGCGGTAAAAGGACAGGGTCAGAGACCCAGTACTTC. Protein product: CSGKRTGSETQYF. Based on the CDR3 plus reference TRBV29-1 and TRBJ2-5, the full variable domain is SAVISQKPSRDICQRGTSLTIQCQVDSQVTMMFWYRQQPGQSLTLIATANQGSEATYESGFVIDKFPISRPNLTFSTLTVSNMSPEDSSIYLCSGKRTGSETQYFGPGTRLLVL.

This clone was detected only a few times. This chain links TRBV5-5 with TRBJ2-7; D remains ambiguous. Per germline, CDR1 SGHKS and CDR2 YYEKEE (reference sequence). The germline V and J ends were trimmed by 4 bases and 5 bases, with 16 bases remaining between them. The CDR3 has 14 amino acids. CDR3 sequence reads: CASSRGVSVHEQYF. The CDR3 DNA sequence: TGTGCCAGCAGCCGCGGTGTCAGCGTCCACGAGCAGTACTTC.

The table lists this clone with a few counts. The V and J genes are TRBV19 and TRBJ2-7; tentative D call: TRBD2 (7 bases). CDR1 and CDR2 from the germline V gene are LNHDA and SQIVND (reference sequence). This CDR3 is 15 amino acids long. Trimming removed 3 bases from V and 3 bases from J, with 15 bases in between. The CDR3 bases are TGTGCCAGTAGTATTGGTGCGGGGGCTTTCTACGAGCAGTACTTC. It codes for CASSIGAGAFYEQYF.

The chain has TRBV19 and TRBJ1-1; D perhaps matches TRBD1 (5 bases). The CDR3 covers 12 residues. The V and J ends lost 10 bases and 3 bases respectively, with 12 bases between them. The V gene's germline CDR1 is LNHDA and CDR2 SQIVND (reference sequence). In DNA, the CDR3 is TGTGCCACAGGGTCTCAGGACACTGAAGCTTTCTTT. This translates into CATGSQDTEAFF.

This clone was observed a few times. The chain joins TRBV10-3 to TRBJ2-1, with 8 bases identical to TRBD2. Germline values: CDR1 ENHRY, CDR2 SYGVKD. The V and J ends lost 3 bases and 6 bases, in that order; junction bases with no gene match: 1. The CDR3 is made up of 13 amino acids. The DNA for the CDR3 is TGTGCCATCAGTGATCTAGCGGGCAATGAGCAGTTCTTC. Its protein product is CAISDLAGNEQFF.

This clone was picked up a small number of times. The chain couples TRBV7-6 to TRBJ2-3; TRBD2 aligns across 7 bases. The CDR3 totals 17 residues. Germline V gene data show CDR1 as SGHVS and CDR2 as FNYEAQ. V was clipped by 1 base and J by 0 bases; unmatched bases: 7. The CDR3 region is CASSLESARGSTDTQYF. CDR3 DNA sequence: TGTGCCAGCAGCTTAGAGTCCGCGCGGGGGAGCACAGATACGCAGTATTTT.

The chain joins TRBV5-6 to TRBJ2-5; D might be TRBD2 (6 bases). Trimming took off 7 bases at V and 5 bases at J, with 21 bases between the two ends. Germline values: CDR1 SGHDT, CDR2 YYEEEE. The CDR3 has 15 residues. The CDR3, as DNA: TGTGCCAGCTTGGCTCGGAGACTAGGAGGGGAGACCCAGTACTTC. Protein sequence: CASLARRLGGETQYF.

The CDR3 DNA sequence: TGTGCCAGCAGCGTAGCCGGGACAGGGATTGATGGCTACACCTTC. Its translation: CASSVAGTGIDGYTF. This chain joins TRBV9 and TRBJ1-2, with 9 positions matching TRBD1. The V segment lost 0 bases and the J segment 6 bases; nucleotides outside the gene matches: 6. The V gene's germline CDR1 is SGDLS and CDR2 YYNGEE. The CDR3 extends over 15 amino acids.

This clone showed up just a few times. This chain connects TRBV29-1 to TRBJ2-7, with TRBD1 identical over 8 bases. V lost 4 bases to trimming and J lost 4 bases; unmatched junction nucleotides: 12. CDR1 is SQVTM, CDR2 ANQGSEA, per germline. CDR3 length: 15 amino acids. CDR3 nucleotide sequence: TGCAGCGTTGTGGCCCCACAGGGGGTCCTATACGAGCAGTACTTC. Translating gives CSVVAPQGVLYEQYF.

This chain joins TRBV19 and TRBJ1-2; the D gene is possibly TRBD1 (5 bases). The CDR3 has 14 residues. The V end was cut by 3 bases, the J end by 7 bases, with 15 bases between. Germline assignment: CDR1 LNHDA and CDR2 SQIVND (reference sequence). CDR3 bases: TGTGCCAGTAGTATTGAAAGCCGGAGGGGTGGCTACACCTTC. Its translation: CASSIESRRGGYTF.